These 21 T cell receptor beta chains share one sample of origin, sequenced in a study of blood T cells in healthy people across ages. Alongside a J-beta primer mix, a sample-barcoded 5' primer served in a second PCR lasting roughly 6 to 11 cycles. TCRdb re-analysed the 5' RACE reads in MiXCR, keeping a single row per CDR3 protein. The table lists some 1.7 million distinct CDR3 sequences, roughly 30% of them singletons, with about 8% in the top ten. Sequencing input: blood. These receptors were taken from a woman under 40 in good health.

This clonotype was recorded many times. The chain has TRBV20-1 and TRBJ2-1; TRBD2 aligns across 13 bases. The junction had 12 bases not matched to a gene; V was cut back by 6 bases and J by 7 bases. There are 16 residues in the CDR3. Germline-derived CDR1 and CDR2 are DFQATT and SNEGSKA (reference sequence). The CDR3 is CSAGYSLAGGYNEQFF. DNA for the CDR3: TGCAGTGCCGGATACTCACTAGCGGGAGGGTATAATGAGCAGTTCTTC.

This chain links TRBV5-1 with TRBJ1-1; D unclear. V was clipped by 6 bases and J by 6 bases, with 9 bases between them. Germline assignment: CDR1 SGHRS and CDR2 YFSETQ. The CDR3 contains 11 residues. This CDR3 is CASNSTAEAFF. CDR3 DNA sequence: TGCGCCAGCAACAGCACCGCTGAAGCTTTCTTT. Variable domain in full (rest from reference TRBV5-1 and TRBJ1-1): KAGVTQTPRYLIKTRGQQVTLSCSPISGHRSVSWYQQTPGQGLQFLFEYFSETQRNKGNFPGRFSGRQFSNSRSEMNVSTLELGDSALYLCASNSTAEAFFGQGTRLTVV.

The chain is built from TRBV4-3 and TRBJ2-5; 12 bases are shared with TRBD1. CDR3 length: 14 amino acids. Germline V gene lookup returns CDR1 LGHNA and CDR2 YSLEER. Trimming took 4 bases from V and 7 from J; bases not matched to a gene: 4. The CDR3, as DNA: TGCGCCAGCAGCCCCGGGACAGGGGGCCTGACCCAGTACTTC. Protein: CASSPGTGGLTQYF.

The genes are TRBV7-6 and TRBJ1-1; 7 bases match TRBD1. V was pared by 6 bases and J by 2 bases, with 6 bases of the junction left unmatched. The germline gives CDR1 SGHVS, CDR2 FNYEAQ. The CDR3 runs 14 residues. CDR3 loop: CASRPRQGNTEAFF. DNA of the CDR3: TGTGCCAGCAGACCACGACAGGGAAACACTGAAGCTTTCTTT.

Of note for this clonotype: A clone one base away is much larger, so this may be a read error. The conserved closing phenylalanine or tryptophan is absent in this CDR3, likely reflecting a read error. The rearrangement joins TRBV7-2 to TRBJ2-4; 9 bases are a match to TRBD1. Germline CDR1 SGHTA, CDR2 FQGNSA. J lost 6 bases, V lost 3 bases, and 6 bases had no gene match. The CDR3 runs to 15 residues. CDR3 residues: CASSFVGQGINIQYL. CDR3 coding DNA: TGTGCCAGCAGCTTTGTCGGACAGGGGATAAACATTCAGTACTTA.

This clonotype was seen many times. The chain combines TRBV10-3 with TRBJ2-1, with D possibly TRBD1 on 7 matching bases. V lost 2 bases and J lost 1, with 12 bases in between. This CDR3 is 16 amino acids long. From germline, CDR1 is ENHRY and CDR2 SYGVKD. The CDR3 DNA reads as TGTGCCATCAGTGAGAGTCAGGGGGGTTCCTACAATGAGCAGTTCTTC. Translated, it gives CAISESQGGSYNEQFF.

This chain uses TRBV20-1 with TRBJ2-4, with D possibly being TRBD2 (5 bases). Deletions cut 2 bases from V and 6 bases from J, with 14 bases between. The CDR3 contains 14 residues. Germline V lookup: CDR1 DFQATT, CDR2 SNEGSKA (reference sequence). The CDR3 spells CSARMSGLRNIQYF. Here the CDR3 DNA reads TGCAGTGCTAGAATGTCAGGACTGCGAAACATTCAGTACTTC.

The chain carries TRBV7-2 and TRBJ2-7, with a weak D call TRBD1 (6 bases). In germline, CDR1 is SGHTA, CDR2 FQGNSA. The CDR3 contains 15 residues. Trimming took off 6 bases at V and 6 bases at J, with 21 bases between the two ends. Here the CDR3 reads CASRPPVTGSGEQYF. The CDR3 DNA is TGTGCCAGCAGGCCCCCCGTGACAGGCTCCGGCGAGCAGTACTTC.

V is TRBV11-2 and J is TRBJ1-4; D ambiguous. V was cut by 5 bases and J by 7 bases, with 8 bases left in between. The V gene's germline CDR1 is SGHAT and CDR2 FQNNGV. The CDR3 has 12 residues. CDR3 sequence: CASSRSVEKLFF. CDR3 nucleotides: TGTGCCAGCAGCCGTTCAGTTGAAAAACTGTTTTTT.

This clonotype showed up just a few times. The V call is TRBV5-1, the J call TRBJ2-6, with 8 bases lining up with TRBD1. The trim removed 4 bases at V and 5 bases at J, leaving 5 bases unmatched. Germline CDR1 SGHRS, CDR2 YFSETQ. The CDR3 runs to 15 residues. The DNA for the CDR3 is TGCGCCAGCAGCATAGGGACAGGAAGGGCCAACGTCCTGACTTTC. Residues: CASSIGTGRANVLTF. Full variable domain (rest looked up from reference TRBV5-1 and TRBJ2-6): KAGVTQTPRYLIKTRGQQVTLSCSPISGHRSVSWYQQTPGQGLQFLFEYFSETQRNKGNFPGRFSGRQFSNSRSEMNVSTLELGDSALYLCASSIGTGRANVLTFGAGSRLTVL.

This clonotype was detected ten times or more. The rearrangement joins TRBV6-6 to TRBJ2-7; 10 bases are a match to TRBD2. V lost 6 bases, J lost 5 bases, and 7 bases stayed unmatched. Germline CDR1 reads MNHNY; CDR2 reads SVGAGI (reference sequence). The CDR3 has 14 residues. CDR3 coding DNA: TGTGCCAGCAGGGACCTAGCGGGAGAGGACGAGCAGTACTTC. Protein sequence: CASRDLAGEDEQYF.

This clonotype occurred a few times. V and J are TRBV6-5 and TRBJ2-1; the match to TRBD2 covers 11 bases. J lost 7 bases, V lost 6 bases, and 11 bases had no gene match. Germline CDR1 and CDR2: MNHEY and SVGAGI. The CDR3 has 16 residues. CDR3 sequence reads: CASSLLTSGSRNEQFF. The DNA of the CDR3 is TGTGCCAGCAGCCTTCTTACTAGCGGGAGTAGAAATGAGCAGTTCTTC.

This clonotype appeared a few times. The rearrangement links TRBV2 to TRBJ1-2; a weak D match, TRBD1 (5 bases). This CDR3 spans 14 amino acids. The V end was cut by 6 bases, the J end by 6 bases, with 17 bases between. Germline CDR1 is SNHLY and CDR2 is FYNNEI. The CDR3 here is CASRDDRLGHGYTF. CDR3 bases: TGTGCCAGCAGGGACGACCGGCTGGGACATGGCTACACCTTC.

The V call is TRBV2, the J call TRBJ1-2; 8 bases match TRBD1. Per the germline V gene, CDR1 is SNHLY and CDR2 is FYNNEI. J lost 8 bases, V lost 5 bases, and 10 bases had no gene match. This CDR3 has 14 residues. The CDR3 DNA reads as TGTGCCAGCAGTTCATGGGGGACAGGCGGCGGCTACACCTTC. Its translation: CASSSWGTGGGYTF.

The chain combines TRBV18 with TRBJ2-1; D is undetermined. Germline V lookup: CDR1 KGHSH, CDR2 LQKENI. Trimming shortened V by 3 bases and J by 5 bases, and 11 bases separated the two germline ends. CDR3 length: 14 amino acids. In DNA, the CDR3 is TGTGCCAGCTCACCGGTAGTCAGAGACAATGAGCAGTTCTTC. Its protein product is CASSPVVRDNEQFF. Based on the CDR3 plus reference TRBV18 and TRBJ2-1, the full variable domain is NAGVMQNPRHLVRRRGQEARLRCSPMKGHSHVYWYRQLPEEGLKFMVYLQKENIIDESGMPKERFSAEFPKEGPSILRIQQVVRGDSAAYFCASSPVVRDNEQFFGPGTRLTVL.

On this clonotype: A much larger clonotype is one base distant, so this may be a read error. V gene TRBV7-9 combines with J gene TRBJ2-7, with D perhaps assigned TRBD1 or TRBD2 (5 bases each). This CDR3 has 18 amino acids. Germline loops: CDR1 SEHNR, CDR2 FQNEAQ (reference sequence). The CDR3 loop reads CANSLSAGSQGGSYEQYF. CDR3 nucleotides: TGTGCCAACAGCTTATCGGCAGGGAGTCAAGGTGGGTCCTACGAGCAGTACTTC.

The chain joins TRBV29-1 to TRBJ2-3; TRBD1 aligns across 10 bases. Germline V gives CDR1 SQVTM, CDR2 ANQGSEA. The CDR3 contains 13 residues. This CDR3 is CTVGQGYTDTQYF. The CDR3 DNA reads TGCACGGTGGGACAGGGGTACACAGATACGCAGTATTTT.

V usage is TRBV9 and J usage is TRBJ2-1; D not certain. V lost 0 bases, J lost 5 bases, and 6 bases lay in between. The germline V gene has CDR1 SGDLS and CDR2 YYNGEE. The CDR3 sequence is 13 residues long. The CDR3 spells CASSVEVHNEQFF. The CDR3 DNA reads TGTGCCAGCAGCGTAGAAGTACACAATGAGCAGTTCTTC.

This clonotype came up once. This sequence joins TRBV2 and TRBJ2-7; 9 bases fit TRBD2. Germline V lookup: CDR1 SNHLY, CDR2 FYNNEI. With V trimmed by 9 bases and J by 2 bases, 8 bases remained unmatched. CDR3 length equals 14 residues. The CDR3 sequence is CARAALAGTYEQYF. In DNA form, the CDR3 reads TGTGCCAGGGCCGCTCTAGCGGGGACCTACGAGCAGTACTTC.

V and J are TRBV28 and TRBJ2-1, with D perhaps matching TRBD1 (6 bases). CDR1 MDHEN and CDR2 SYDVKM come from the germline V gene. The V end was cut by 7 bases, the J end by 10 bases, with 14 bases between. This CDR3 comprises 12 residues. The CDR3 here is CASTPLTGEQFF. The CDR3 DNA sequence: TGTGCCAGCACCCCCCTGACAGGCGAGCAGTTCTTC. Full variable domain (missing parts from reference TRBV28 and TRBJ2-1): DVKVTQSSRYLVKRTGEKVFLECVQDMDHENMFWYRQDPGLGLRLIYFSYDVKMKEKGDIPEGYSVSREKKERFSLILESASTNQTSMYLCASTPLTGEQFFGPGTRLTVL.

This clonotype has at least ten counts. This sequence joins TRBV28 and TRBJ2-7; 7 bases are a match to TRBD1. The germline gives CDR1 MDHEN, CDR2 SYDVKM. There are 12 residues in the CDR3. V lost 6 bases, J lost 4 bases, and 3 bases stayed unmatched. The CDR3 loop reads CASRRTGYEQYF. CDR3 nucleotides: TGTGCCAGCAGGCGGACAGGATACGAGCAGTACTTC. The complete variable domain, with remaining parts taken from reference TRBV28 and TRBJ2-7, reads DVKVTQSSRYLVKRTGEKVFLECVQDMDHENMFWYRQDPGLGLRLIYFSYDVKMKEKGDIPEGYSVSREKKERFSLILESASTNQTSMYLCASRRTGYEQYFGPGTRLTVT.